These 24 T cell receptor beta chains originate from one sample sequenced in a study of cytomegalovirus exposure and HLA in healthy donors. Both 60 Vbeta primers and 13 Jbeta primers went into the PCR. The protocol was immunoSEQ multiplex PCR, while the TCRdb copy is restricted to in-frame clones and leaves out a portion. Here the sample spans 150,000 to 200,000 clones, 75% to 85% being singletons. Sequenced material: PBMCs. These receptor sequences come from a man younger than 35 in good health and CMV-seronegative.

Concerning this clone: Other DNA sequences in the same sample also yield this CDR3. The chain joins TRBV7-9 to TRBJ1-1; D ambiguous. CDR1 is SEHNR and CDR2 is FQNEAQ in the germline V gene (reference sequence). The CDR3 loop spans 13 amino acids. Trimming pared 5 bases from V and 1 base from J, leaving 8 bases between. The chain's CDR3 is CASSLRGNTEAFF. Here the CDR3 DNA reads TGTGCCAGCAGCCTACGGGGGAACACTGAAGCTTTCTTT.

CDR3 region: CASSFSVSGVAEQFF. The CDR3 nucleotides are TGCGCCAGCAGCTTTAGTGTTAGCGGGGTAGCGGAGCAGTTCTTC. The gene calls are TRBV5-1 and TRBJ2-1; 8 positions agree with TRBD2. The CDR3 runs to 15 residues. After removal of 2 bases from V and 10 bases from J, the junction contained 11 bases not matched to a gene. In germline, CDR1 is SGHRS, CDR2 YFSETQ.

V and J are TRBV7-3 and TRBJ1-6; 10 positions agree with TRBD1. Germline V CDR1 and CDR2: SGHTA, FQGTGA. This CDR3 is 15 amino acids long. The V segment lost 5 bases and the J segment 8 bases; nucleotides outside the gene matches: 6. The CDR3 region is CASSQTGGADSPLHF. For the CDR3, the DNA is TGTGCCAGCAGCCAGACAGGGGGCGCAGATTCACCCCTCCACTTT.

The chain has TRBV5-1 and TRBJ1-4, with a tentative D call TRBD1 (5 bases). CDR3 length: 16 amino acids. V gave up 4 bases and J gave up 0 bases, with 13 bases separating them. The germline V gene has CDR1 SGHRS and CDR2 YFSETQ. The CDR3 DNA is TGCGCCAGCAGCCCTGGGGGGGGGTCAACTAATGAAAAACTGTTTTTT. Encoded protein: CASSPGGGSTNEKLFF.

The rearrangement links TRBV5-1 to TRBJ1-1; 7 nucleotides agree with TRBD1. Germline trimming cut 6 bases from V and 1 base from J; bases unmatched to any gene: 6. Germline loops: CDR1 SGHRS, CDR2 YFSETQ. The CDR3 consists of 14 residues. The CDR3 DNA follows: TGCGCCAGCACAATCGCAGGGGGGAACACTGAAGCTTTCTTT. It is translated as CASTIAGGNTEAFF.

The chain employs TRBV27 and TRBJ2-1; 8 bases are shared with TRBD2. There are 16 residues in the CDR3. V was clipped by 6 bases and J by 0 bases; unmatched bases: 7. Looked up from germline, CDR1 is MNHEY and CDR2 is SMNVEV (reference sequence). The CDR3 nucleotides are TGTGCCAGCAGCGAACCGGGGGGGGTCTCCTACAATGAGCAGTTCTTC. It translates to CASSEPGGVSYNEQFF.

The V gene is TRBV2, the J gene TRBJ2-6; the D gene is possibly TRBD1 (6 bases). CDR1 SNHLY and CDR2 FYNNEI come from the germline V gene. V was clipped by 6 bases and J by 0 bases, with 15 bases between them. The CDR3 extends over 17 amino acids. CDR3 sequence (DNA): TGTGCCAGCAGCCAATACACAGGGCGCTCTGGGGCCAACGTCCTGACTTTC. It is translated as CASSQYTGRSGANVLTF. The complete variable domain, with remaining parts taken from reference TRBV2 and TRBJ2-6, reads EPEVTQTPSHQVTQMGQEVILRCVPISNHLYFYWYRQILGQKVEFLVSFYNNEISEKSEIFDDQFSVERPDGSNFTLKIRSTKLEDSAMYFCASSQYTGRSGANVLTFGAGSRLTVL.

Only a few counts were recorded for this clone. V gene TRBV6-1 combines with J gene TRBJ1-1, with D possibly matching TRBD1 (5 bases). Germline lookup yields CDR1 MNHNS and CDR2 SASEGT. V was pared by 4 bases and J by 0 bases, with 12 bases between. CDR3 length: 15 amino acids. The CDR3: CASSAKTDMNTEAFF. Written as DNA, the CDR3 is TGTGCCAGCAGTGCTAAGACAGATATGAACACTGAAGCTTTCTTT.

The V and J genes are TRBV21-1 and TRBJ2-1; the table calls TRBD1, which could not be checked here. TRBV21-1 constitutes a pseudogene. The CDR3 spans 15 residues. CDR3 in DNA: TGTGCCAGCCCTGGGGGCGTTGGCTCCTACAATGAGCAGTTCTTC. Residues: CASPGGVGSYNEQFF.

The V gene is TRBV5-1, the J gene TRBJ2-7; 8 bases align to TRBD1. CDR1 is SGHRS, CDR2 YFSETQ, per germline. V shed 4 bases and J 0 bases; nucleotides not matched to a gene: 6. The CDR3 spans 15 residues. DNA of the CDR3: TGCGCCAGCAGCGCGACAGGGGCCCACTCCTACGAGCAGTACTTC. Its protein product is CASSATGAHSYEQYF.

The V and J genes are TRBV7-6 and TRBJ2-1, with 10 bases lining up with TRBD2. The V and J ends lost 3 bases and 14 bases, in that order; junction bases with no gene match: 7. This CDR3 comprises 13 residues. From germline, CDR1 is SGHVS and CDR2 FNYEAQ. The CDR3: CASSLRQRGGEFF. CDR3 nucleotide sequence: TGTGCCAGCAGCTTGAGGCAGCGGGGGGGTGAGTTCTTC.

This clone was counted only a few times. The chain links TRBV15 to TRBJ1-5; 8 nucleotides agree with TRBD1. V shed 3 bases, J shed 2 bases, and the junction held 3 bases outside the gene matches. CDR3 length: 15 residues. Germline V gives CDR1 LNHNV, CDR2 YYDKDF (reference sequence). This CDR3 reads CATSREQGGNQPQHF. The CDR3 DNA reads as TGTGCCACCAGCAGGGAACAGGGGGGCAATCAGCCCCAGCATTTT. Full variable domain (outside the CDR3, taken from reference TRBV15 and TRBJ1-5): DAMVIQNPRYQVTQFGKPVTLSCSQTLNHNVMYWYQQKSSQAPKLLFHYYDKDFNNEADTPDNFQSRRPNTSFCFLDIRSPGLGDTAMYLCATSREQGGNQPQHFGDGTRLSIL.

The CDR3 spells CASSLEFPGYEQYF. DNA for the CDR3: TGTGCCAGCAGCTTAGAATTTCCGGGCTACGAGCAGTACTTC. The chain uses TRBV7-2 and TRBJ2-7; D is ambiguous. This CDR3 has 14 residues. Germline V gives CDR1 SGHTA, CDR2 FQGNSA. V was shortened by 1 base and J by 3 bases, with 10 bases between the two germline ends.

This chain uses TRBV6-6 with TRBJ2-5; 10 bases are a match to TRBD1. The CDR3 sequence is 15 residues long. Germline-derived CDR1 and CDR2 are MNHNY and SVGAGI (reference sequence). V shed 10 bases, J shed 10 bases, and the junction held 18 bases outside the gene matches. In nucleotides, the CDR3 is TGTGCCACCGGCATTGGGACAGGGGCACGAGGTGTCCAGTACTTC. Protein sequence: CATGIGTGARGVQYF.

This chain uses TRBV10-3 with TRBJ2-2, with D perhaps matching TRBD2 (5 bases). Germline V gives CDR1 ENHRY, CDR2 SYGVKD. V was pared by 9 bases and J by 1 base, with 9 bases between. This CDR3 comprises 13 residues. CDR3 in DNA: TGTGCCATACCGAGGGTGAACACCGGGGAGCTGTTTTTT. It yields the protein CAIPRVNTGELFF.

J is TRBJ1-5 and V is TRBV5-1, with TRBD1 matching 8 bases. Germline V lookup: CDR1 SGHRS, CDR2 YFSETQ. The CDR3 spans 14 residues. V shed 4 bases and J 5 bases; nucleotides not matched to a gene: 5. CDR3 coding DNA: TGCGCCAGCAGCCGGACAGGGCCGGATCAGCCCCAGCATTTT. Translated, it gives CASSRTGPDQPQHF. The complete variable domain, with remaining parts taken from reference TRBV5-1 and TRBJ1-5, reads KAGVTQTPRYLIKTRGQQVTLSCSPISGHRSVSWYQQTPGQGLQFLFEYFSETQRNKGNFPGRFSGRQFSNSRSEMNVSTLELGDSALYLCASSRTGPDQPQHFGDGTRLSIL.

DNA of the CDR3: TGTGCCAGCAGCTTAGTCGGGGAGACCCAGTACTTC. Translating gives CASSLVGETQYF. This chain uses TRBV7-9 with TRBJ2-5; D uncertain. Germline V gene lookup returns CDR1 SEHNR and CDR2 FQNEAQ (reference sequence). Trimming removed 1 base from V and 5 bases from J, with 5 bases in between. This CDR3 spans 12 amino acids.

The sample holds a few counts of this clone. This chain joins TRBV28 and TRBJ1-1; D is ambiguous. This CDR3 has 13 amino acids. Germline CDR1 MDHEN, CDR2 SYDVKM. With 3 bases removed from V and 10 bases from J, the gap between germline ends came to 15 bases. The CDR3 DNA is TGTGCCAGCAGTTTTCCGGACGGGAAAGGAGCTTTCTTT. Its protein product is CASSFPDGKGAFF.

V is TRBV5-1 and J is TRBJ2-5; tentatively, D is TRBD1 (5 bases). Trimming removed 1 base from V and 6 bases from J, with 10 bases in between. The CDR3 totals 13 residues. Germline CDR1 and CDR2: SGHRS and YFSETQ. CDR3 sequence: CASSLSSGQTQYF. As DNA, the CDR3 is TGCGCCAGCAGCTTGTCGTCAGGGCAGACCCAGTACTTC.

The V and J genes are TRBV29-1 and TRBJ2-3; TRBD2 is a possible D gene (6 bases). Trimming removed 7 bases from V and 3 bases from J, with 17 bases in between. The length of the CDR3 is 14 residues. Germline V gene lookup returns CDR1 SQVTM and CDR2 ANQGSEA. CDR3 in amino acids: CSAARRALTDTQYF. CDR3 sequence (DNA): TGCAGCGCCGCACGGAGGGCCCTGACAGATACGCAGTATTTT.

V usage is TRBV10-3 and J usage is TRBJ2-5, with TRBD2 matching over 8 bases. The trim removed 6 bases at V and 4 bases at J, leaving 7 bases unmatched. CDR1 and CDR2 (germline): ENHRY, SYGVKD. This CDR3 spans 14 amino acids. Here the CDR3 reads CAISRGGSSETQYF. CDR3 coding DNA: TGTGCCATCAGCCGCGGGGGGAGCTCAGAGACCCAGTACTTC.

This clone has more than one count but fewer than ten. The V gene is TRBV10-3, the J gene TRBJ2-5; a possible D gene is TRBD2 (5 bases). There are 14 residues in the CDR3. Per germline, CDR1 ENHRY and CDR2 SYGVKD. Trimming removed 4 bases at V and 4 bases at J, with 13 bases between. The CDR3 loop is CAISAPGRGETQYF. The CDR3 DNA reads as TGTGCCATCAGTGCCCCGGGGAGAGGAGAGACCCAGTACTTC.

This clone was seen only a few times. V usage is TRBV5-6 and J usage is TRBJ2-3, with TRBD2 identical over 7 bases. Trimming took 4 bases from V and 4 from J; bases not matched to a gene: 12. The CDR3 consists of 16 residues. Per germline, CDR1 SGHDT and CDR2 YYEEEE. CDR3 in amino acids: CASSPRKGGRADTQYF. The CDR3 nucleotides are TGTGCCAGCAGCCCGAGGAAGGGAGGGCGCGCAGATACGCAGTATTTT.

This clone has a handful of counts. The DNA for the CDR3 is TGTGCCAGCAAGACAGGGGGTGGTGGTGAAAAACTGTTTTTT. Protein sequence: CASKTGGGGEKLFF. This chain joins TRBV6-5 and TRBJ1-4, with TRBD1 matching over 9 bases. Germline V gene sequence: CDR1 MNHEY, CDR2 SVGAGI. V lost 7 bases, J lost 7 bases, and 7 bases stayed unmatched. The CDR3 loop spans 14 amino acids.